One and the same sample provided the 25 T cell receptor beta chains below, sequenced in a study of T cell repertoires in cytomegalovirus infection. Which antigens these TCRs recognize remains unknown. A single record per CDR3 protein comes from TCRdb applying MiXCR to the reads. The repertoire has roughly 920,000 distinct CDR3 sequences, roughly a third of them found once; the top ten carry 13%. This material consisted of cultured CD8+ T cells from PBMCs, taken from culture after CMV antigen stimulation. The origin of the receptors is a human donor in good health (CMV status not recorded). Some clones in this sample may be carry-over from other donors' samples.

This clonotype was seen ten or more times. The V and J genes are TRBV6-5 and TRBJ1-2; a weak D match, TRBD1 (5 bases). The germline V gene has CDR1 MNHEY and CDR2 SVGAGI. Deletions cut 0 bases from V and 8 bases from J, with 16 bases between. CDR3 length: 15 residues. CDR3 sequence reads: CASSYSGAGTDGYTF. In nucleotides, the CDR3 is TGTGCCAGCAGTTACTCGGGTGCAGGGACGGACGGCTACACCTTC.

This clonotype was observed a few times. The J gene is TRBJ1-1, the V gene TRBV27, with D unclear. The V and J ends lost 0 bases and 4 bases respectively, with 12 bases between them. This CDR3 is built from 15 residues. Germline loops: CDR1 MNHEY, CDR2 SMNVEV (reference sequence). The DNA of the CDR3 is TGTGCCAGCAGTTTATCGATGGGAGGAGGCACTGAAGCTTTCTTT. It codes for CASSLSMGGGTEAFF.

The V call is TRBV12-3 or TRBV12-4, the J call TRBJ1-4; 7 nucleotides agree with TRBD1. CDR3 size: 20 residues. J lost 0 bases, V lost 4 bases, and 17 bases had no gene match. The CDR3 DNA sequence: TGTGCCAGCAGTTCTTGTAACCGGGACAGCCAACCTCCAACTAATGAAAAACTGTTTTTT. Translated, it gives CASSSCNRDSQPPTNEKLFF.

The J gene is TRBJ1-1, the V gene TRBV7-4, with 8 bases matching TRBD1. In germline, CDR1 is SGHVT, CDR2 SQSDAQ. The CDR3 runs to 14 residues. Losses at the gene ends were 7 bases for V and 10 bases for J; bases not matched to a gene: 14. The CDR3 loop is CASTLGGTGSGAFF. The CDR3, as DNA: TGTGCCAGCACCTTGGGGGGGACAGGAAGTGGAGCTTTCTTT.

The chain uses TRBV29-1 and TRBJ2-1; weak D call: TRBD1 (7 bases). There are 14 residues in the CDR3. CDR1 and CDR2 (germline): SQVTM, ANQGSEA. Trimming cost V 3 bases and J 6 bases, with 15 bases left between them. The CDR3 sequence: CSVDEEGAGNEQFF. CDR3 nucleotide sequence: TGCAGCGTTGATGAGGAGGGGGCAGGCAATGAGCAGTTCTTC.

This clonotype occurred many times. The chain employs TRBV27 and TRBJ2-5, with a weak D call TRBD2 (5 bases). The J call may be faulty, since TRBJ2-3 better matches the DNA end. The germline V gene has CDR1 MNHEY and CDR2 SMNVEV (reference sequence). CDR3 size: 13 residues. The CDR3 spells CASSLERSGTQYF. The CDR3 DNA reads TGTGCCAGCAGCTTAGAGCGGTCGGGTACGCAGTATTTT.

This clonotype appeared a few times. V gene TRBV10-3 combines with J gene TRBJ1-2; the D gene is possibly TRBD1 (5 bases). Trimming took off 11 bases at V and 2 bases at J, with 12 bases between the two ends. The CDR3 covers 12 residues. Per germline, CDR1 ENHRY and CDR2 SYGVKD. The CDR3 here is CALGAENYGYTF. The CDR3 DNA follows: TGTGCCCTCGGGGCGGAGAACTATGGCTACACCTTC.

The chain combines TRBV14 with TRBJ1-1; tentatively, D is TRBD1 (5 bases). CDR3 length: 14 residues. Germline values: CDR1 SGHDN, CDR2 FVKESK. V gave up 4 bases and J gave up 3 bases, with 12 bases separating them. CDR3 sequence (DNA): TGTGCCAGCAGCCCTGGAAGGGGATACACTGAAGCTTTCTTT. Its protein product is CASSPGRGYTEAFF.

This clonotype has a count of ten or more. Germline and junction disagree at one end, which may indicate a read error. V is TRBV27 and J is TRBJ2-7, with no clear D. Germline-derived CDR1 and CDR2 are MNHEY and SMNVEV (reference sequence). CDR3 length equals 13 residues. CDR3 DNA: TGTGCCAGTAGTTCCGGACCGGGCTACGAGCAGTACTTC. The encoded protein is CASSSGPGYEQYF.

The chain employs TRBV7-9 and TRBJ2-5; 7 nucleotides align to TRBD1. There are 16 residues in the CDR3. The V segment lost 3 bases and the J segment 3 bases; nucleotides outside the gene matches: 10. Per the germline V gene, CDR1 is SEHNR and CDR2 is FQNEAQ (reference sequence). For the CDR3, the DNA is TGTGCCAGCAGCTTGACCGTCGGGACAGAAGAAGAGACCCAGTACTTC. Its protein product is CASSLTVGTEEETQYF.

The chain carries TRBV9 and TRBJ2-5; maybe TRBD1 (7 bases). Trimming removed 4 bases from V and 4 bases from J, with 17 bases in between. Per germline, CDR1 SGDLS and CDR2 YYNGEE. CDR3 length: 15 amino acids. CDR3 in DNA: TGTGCCAGCAGCCCCGGGAACCAGGGGGGAGAGACCCAGTACTTC. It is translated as CASSPGNQGGETQYF. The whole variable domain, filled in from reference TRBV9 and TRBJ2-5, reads DSGVTQTPKHLITATGQRVTLRCSPRSGDLSVYWYQQSLDQGLQFLIQYYNGEERAKGNILERFSAQQFPDLHSELNLSSLELGDSALYFCASSPGNQGGETQYFGPGTRLLVL.

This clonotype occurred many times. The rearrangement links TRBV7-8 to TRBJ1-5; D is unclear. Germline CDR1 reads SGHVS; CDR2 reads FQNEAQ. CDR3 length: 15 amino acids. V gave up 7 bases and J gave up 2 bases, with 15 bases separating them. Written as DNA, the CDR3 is TGTGCCAGCACCCCAACGTGGCTGGGCAATCAGCCCCAGCATTTT. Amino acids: CASTPTWLGNQPQHF. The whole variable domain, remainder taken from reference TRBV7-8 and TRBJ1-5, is GAGVSQSPRYKVAKRGQDVALRCDPISGHVSLFWYQQALGQGPEFLTYFQNEAQLDKSGLPSDRFFAERPEGSVSTLKIQRTQQEDSAVYLCASTPTWLGNQPQHFGDGTRLSIL.

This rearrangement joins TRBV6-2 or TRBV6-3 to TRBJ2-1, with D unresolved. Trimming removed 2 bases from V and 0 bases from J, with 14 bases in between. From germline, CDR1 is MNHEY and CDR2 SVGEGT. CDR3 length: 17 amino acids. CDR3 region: CASSYPPDPSSYNEQFF. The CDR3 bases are TGTGCCAGCAGTTACCCCCCCGACCCGAGCTCCTACAATGAGCAGTTCTTC.

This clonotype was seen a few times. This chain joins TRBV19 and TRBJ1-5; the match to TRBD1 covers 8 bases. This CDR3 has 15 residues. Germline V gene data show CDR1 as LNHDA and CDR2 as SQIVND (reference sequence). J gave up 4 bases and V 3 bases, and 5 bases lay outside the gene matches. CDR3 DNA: TGTGCCAGTAGTATCCAGGGGGCAGCTAATCAGCCCCAGCATTTT. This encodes CASSIQGAANQPQHF.

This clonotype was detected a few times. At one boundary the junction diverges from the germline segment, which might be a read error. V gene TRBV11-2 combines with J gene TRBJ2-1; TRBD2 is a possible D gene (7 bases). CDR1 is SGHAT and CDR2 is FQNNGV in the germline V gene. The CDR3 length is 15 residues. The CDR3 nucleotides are TGTGCCAGCAGCCCCCGAGGGGGGGTGTACATTGAGCAGTTCTTC. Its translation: CASSPRGGVYIEQFF.

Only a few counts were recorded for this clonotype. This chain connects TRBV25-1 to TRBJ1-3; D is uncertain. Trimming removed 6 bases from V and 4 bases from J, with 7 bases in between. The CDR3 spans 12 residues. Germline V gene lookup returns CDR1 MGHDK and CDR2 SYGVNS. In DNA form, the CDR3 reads TGTGCCAGCAGAGAAATGGGAAACACCATATATTTT. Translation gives CASREMGNTIYF.

Written as DNA, the CDR3 is TGCAGTGCTAGAGATCAGGGGGTGGGGATCTATGGCTACACCTTC. Its translation is CSARDQGVGIYGYTF. The J gene is TRBJ1-2, the V gene TRBV20-1, with TRBD1 matching 7 bases. Germline values: CDR1 DFQATT, CDR2 SNEGSKA (reference sequence). The length of the CDR3 is 15 residues. Losses at the gene ends were 0 bases for V and 4 bases for J; bases not matched to a gene: 8.

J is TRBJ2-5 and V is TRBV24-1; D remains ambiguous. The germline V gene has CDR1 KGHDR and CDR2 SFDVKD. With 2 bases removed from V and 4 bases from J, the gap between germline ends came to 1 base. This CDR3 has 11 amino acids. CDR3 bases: TGTGCCACCAGTGATTCAGAGACCCAGTACTTC. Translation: CATSDSETQYF.

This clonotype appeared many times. Written as DNA, the CDR3 is TGTGCCAGCAGCCGGAAGGCAACTAATGAAAAACTGTTTTTT. Encoded protein: CASSRKATNEKLFF. The chain is built from TRBV7-6 and TRBJ1-4, with D unresolved. Germline V CDR1 and CDR2: SGHVS, FNYEAQ. This CDR3 has 14 residues. Trimming left V 5 bases short and J 0 bases short, with 7 bases between.

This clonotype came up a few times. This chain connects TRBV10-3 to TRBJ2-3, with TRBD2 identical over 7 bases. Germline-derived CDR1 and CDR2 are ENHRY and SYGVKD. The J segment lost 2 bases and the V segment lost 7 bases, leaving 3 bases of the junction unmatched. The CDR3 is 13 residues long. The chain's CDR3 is CAITGTNTDTQYF. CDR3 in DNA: TGTGCCATCACCGGGACTAACACAGATACGCAGTATTTT.

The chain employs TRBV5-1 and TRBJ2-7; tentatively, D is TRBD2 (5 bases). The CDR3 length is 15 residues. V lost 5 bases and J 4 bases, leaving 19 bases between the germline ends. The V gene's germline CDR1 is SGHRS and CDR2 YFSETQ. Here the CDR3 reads CASRVFTGIGYEQYF. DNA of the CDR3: TGCGCCAGCAGGGTCTTCACGGGGATCGGATACGAGCAGTACTTC.

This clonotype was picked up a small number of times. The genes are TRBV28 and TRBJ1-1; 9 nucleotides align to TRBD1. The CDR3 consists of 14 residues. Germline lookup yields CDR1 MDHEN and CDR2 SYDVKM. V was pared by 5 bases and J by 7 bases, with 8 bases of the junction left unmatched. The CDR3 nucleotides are TGTGCCAGCAGTGCCCCCGGGACAGGGTATGAAGCTTTCTTT. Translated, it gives CASSAPGTGYEAFF.

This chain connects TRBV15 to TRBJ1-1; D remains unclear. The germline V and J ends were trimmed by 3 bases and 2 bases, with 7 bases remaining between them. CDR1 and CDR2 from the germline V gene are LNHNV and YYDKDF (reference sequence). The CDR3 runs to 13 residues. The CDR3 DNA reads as TGTGCCACCAGCAGGGGGTTTAACACTGAAGCTTTCTTT. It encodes CATSRGFNTEAFF.

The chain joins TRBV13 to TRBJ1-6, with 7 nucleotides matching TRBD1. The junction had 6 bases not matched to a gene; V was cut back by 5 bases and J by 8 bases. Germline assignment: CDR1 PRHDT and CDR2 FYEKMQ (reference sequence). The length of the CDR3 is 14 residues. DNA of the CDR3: TGTGCCAGCAGCCCTCGGGACAGTCATTCACCCCTCCACTTT. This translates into CASSPRDSHSPLHF.

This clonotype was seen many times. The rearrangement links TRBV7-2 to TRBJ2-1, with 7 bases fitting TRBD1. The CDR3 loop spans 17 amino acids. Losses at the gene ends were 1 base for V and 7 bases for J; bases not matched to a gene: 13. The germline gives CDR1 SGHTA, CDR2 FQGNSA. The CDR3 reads CASSLGALGGQGNEQFF. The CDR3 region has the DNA TGTGCCAGCAGCTTAGGGGCCCTAGGGGGCCAGGGAAATGAGCAGTTCTTC.